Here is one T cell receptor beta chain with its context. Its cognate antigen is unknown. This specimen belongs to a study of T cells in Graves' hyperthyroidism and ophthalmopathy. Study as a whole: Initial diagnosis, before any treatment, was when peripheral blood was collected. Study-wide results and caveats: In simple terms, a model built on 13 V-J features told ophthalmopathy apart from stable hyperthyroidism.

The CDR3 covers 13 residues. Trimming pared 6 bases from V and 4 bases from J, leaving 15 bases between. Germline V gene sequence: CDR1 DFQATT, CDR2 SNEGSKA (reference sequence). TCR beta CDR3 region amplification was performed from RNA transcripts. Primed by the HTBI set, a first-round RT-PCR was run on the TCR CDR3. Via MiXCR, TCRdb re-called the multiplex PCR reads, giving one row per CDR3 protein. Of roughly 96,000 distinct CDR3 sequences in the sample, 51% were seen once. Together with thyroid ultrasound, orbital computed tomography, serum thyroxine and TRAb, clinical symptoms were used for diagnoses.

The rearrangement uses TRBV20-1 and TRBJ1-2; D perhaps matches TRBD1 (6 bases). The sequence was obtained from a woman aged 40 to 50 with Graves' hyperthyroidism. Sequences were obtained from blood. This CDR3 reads CSASSSGAYGYTF. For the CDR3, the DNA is TGCAGTGCCAGCAGTTCAGGGGCCTATGGCTACACCTTC.